This T cell receptor (beta chain) was captured in a study of OX40 agonist ivuxolimab in advanced cancers. The overall study: Those enrolled were about 80% male, with a mean age of around 55 years and ages from 23 to 79. Checkpoint inhibitors had been given previously to roughly 40% of patients.

Sequencing used immunoSEQ multiplex PCR; TCRdb keeps in-frame clones, though not all of them. The sample has fewer than 45,000 clones; 84% are singletons. In germline, CDR1 is LNHDA, CDR2 SQIVND (reference sequence). Trimming cost V 4 bases and J 0 bases, with 10 bases left between them. This CDR3 is 15 amino acids long. The V call is TRBV19, the J call TRBJ2-1; no clear D gene. This receptor was obtained from an adult with an advanced solid tumor such as melanoma, head and neck, liver or kidney cancer. The specimen was CD4+ or CD8+ T cells sorted from blood, collected in a trial of the OX40 agonist ivuxolimab. CDR3: CASSTAKSSYNEQFF. The DNA for the CDR3 is TGTGCCAGTAGTACCGCAAAGAGCTCCTACAATGAGCAGTTCTTC.